This T cell receptor beta chain is from a study of T cells in women clearing cervical HPV infection. Study as a whole: Controls gave blood once infection was undetectable; cases at lesion identification. Cases' blood sampling followed lesion detection by median approximately 150 days (90 to 200).

Produced via immunoSEQ multiplex PCR; TCRdb's table is partial and in-frame only. In total, the table holds 20,000 to 25,000 clones. Worth noting for this clone: From the germline J gene comes the end of the CDR3, since the read stops 3 residues before it.

CDR3 size: 15 residues. The trim removed 5 bases at V and 5 bases at J, leaving 8 bases unmatched. CDR1 and CDR2 (germline): SGHTA, FQGNSA. Sequenced material: blood buffy coat. The source is a woman between 18 and 70 years old with a cervical HPV16 infection that either progressed to CIN3+ or cleared (not recorded which). J is TRBJ1-4 and V is TRBV7-2; 7 positions agree with TRBD1. The CDR3 spells CASSARQGRNEKLFF. CDR3 DNA (partial): TGTGCCAGCAGCGCTAGACAGGGTCGGAATGAAAAA.